Listed here is a single T cell receptor beta chain. Its matching antigen is unknown. The data originate from a study of cytomegalovirus exposure and HLA in healthy donors. The study ran its PCR with 60 Vbeta and 13 Jbeta primers. Libraries were prepared by immunoSEQ multiplex PCR; TCRdb keeps only in-frame clonotypes and omits some of them. The sample contains 150,000 to 200,000 clones, about 85% of which appear only once. The study sampled nominally healthy donors, though unrecorded immune exposures were likely. General study results and limits: What was likely a sequencing artifact was a cluster of highly shared sequence variants.

CDR3 length: 14 amino acids. The germline gives CDR1 SGHAT, CDR2 FQNNGV. V was trimmed by 5 bases and J by 6 bases, leaving 13 bases between them. Sequenced input: PBMCs. The sequence was collected from a woman aged 45-65 years in good health and CMV-seropositive. This rearrangement joins TRBV11-2 to TRBJ1-4; D gene ambiguous. In DNA form, the CDR3 reads TGTGCCAGCAGCCCCCGAGGAGTCGATGAAAAACTGTTTTTT. As protein: CASSPRGVDEKLFF.